A single sample is the source of the 29 T cell receptor beta chains below, sequenced in a study of cytomegalovirus exposure and HLA in healthy donors. The protocol was immunoSEQ multiplex PCR, while the TCRdb copy is restricted to in-frame clones and leaves out a portion. The table has 90,000 or so clones, 95% to 98% seen once. The sequencing sample was made of PBMCs. Every receptor here comes from a man between 18 and 35 years old in good health and CMV-seronegative.

CDR3 nucleotide sequence: TGTGCCAGTAGTATAGATTCCGGAGTCACAGATACGCAGTATTTT. Its translation: CASSIDSGVTDTQYF. The V gene is TRBV19, the J gene TRBJ2-3, with D hard to call. The germline V gene encodes CDR1 LNHDA and CDR2 SQIVND (reference sequence). This CDR3 comprises 15 residues. V was clipped by 0 bases and J by 2 bases, with 9 bases between them.

The chain combines TRBV5-1 with TRBJ2-2; 7 bases match TRBD1. The CDR3 has 16 residues. Looked up from germline, CDR1 is SGHRS and CDR2 is YFSETQ. Losses at the gene ends were 4 bases for V and 6 bases for J; bases not matched to a gene: 12. In DNA form, the CDR3 reads TGCGCCAGCAGCCCCCAGGACAGGCCGGTTGCCGGGGAGCTGTTTTTT. Amino acid sequence: CASSPQDRPVAGELFF.

The chain employs TRBV7-8 and TRBJ2-5; tentatively, D is TRBD2 (6 bases). The germline gives CDR1 SGHVS, CDR2 FQNEAQ. V shed 1 base and J shed 5 bases, with 17 bases lying between them. The CDR3 is 16 residues long. The DNA of the CDR3 is TGTGCCAGCAGCTTAGGGTTTGGACTACTTTCGGAGACCCAGTACTTC. Translation gives CASSLGFGLLSETQYF.

The J gene is TRBJ2-6, the V gene TRBV18; 7 nucleotides align to TRBD1. Germline CDR1 reads KGHSH; CDR2 reads LQKENI. With V trimmed by 6 bases and J by 0 bases, 11 bases remained unmatched. The CDR3 has 18 amino acids. The CDR3 loop is CASSRTRTGPSGANVLTF. The DNA of the CDR3 is TGTGCCAGCTCGCGAACCAGGACAGGTCCCTCTGGGGCCAACGTCCTGACTTTC.

The chain couples TRBV9 to TRBJ2-1; 8 bases match TRBD2. With V trimmed by 3 bases and J by 3 bases, 11 bases remained unmatched. The CDR3 runs 17 residues. Germline V gene data show CDR1 as SGDLS and CDR2 as YYNGEE. The CDR3 loop is CASSAGGAGGNYNEQFF. The CDR3 region has the DNA TGTGCCAGCAGCGCCGGTGGGGCGGGAGGAAACTACAATGAGCAGTTCTTC. The full variable domain, completed using reference TRBV9 and TRBJ2-1, is DSGVTQTPKHLITATGQRVTLRCSPRSGDLSVYWYQQSLDQGLQFLIQYYNGEERAKGNILERFSAQQFPDLHSELNLSSLELGDSALYFCASSAGGAGGNYNEQFFGPGTRLTVL.

The J gene is TRBJ2-5, the V gene TRBV6-6, with D hard to call. Germline assignment: CDR1 MNHNY and CDR2 SVGAGI (reference sequence). V was clipped by 4 bases and J by 5 bases, with 5 bases between them. CDR3 length: 11 residues. CDR3 protein: CASSSGETQYF. Here the CDR3 DNA reads TGTGCCAGCAGTTCCGGGGAGACCCAGTACTTC.

With respect to this clone: The sample contains more than one DNA sequence encoding this CDR3. J is TRBJ2-1 and V is TRBV27; D call uncertain. The CDR3 loop spans 12 amino acids. Germline-derived CDR1 and CDR2 are MNHEY and SMNVEV (reference sequence). V shed 2 bases and J shed 7 bases, with 6 bases lying between them. The CDR3 coding sequence is TGTGCCAGCAGTTTAACCGGGAATGAGCAGTTCTTC. Translated, it gives CASSLTGNEQFF.

The chain links TRBV7-9 to TRBJ1-4; D not certain. Germline CDR1 and CDR2: SEHNR and FQNEAQ (reference sequence). Trimming left V 1 base short and J 8 bases short, with 14 bases between. This CDR3 region has 15 residues. The CDR3 reads CASSLDYGKGEKLFF. The CDR3 DNA reads as TGTGCCAGCAGCTTAGATTACGGGAAGGGAGAAAAACTGTTTTTT.

The rearrangement joins TRBV19 to TRBJ2-1; 9 bases are a match to TRBD1. The CDR3 spans 13 residues. Trimming cost V 5 bases and J 8 bases; bases outside gene matches: 4. Germline CDR1 LNHDA, CDR2 SQIVND (reference sequence). The CDR3 protein is CASSGTGTHEQFF. As DNA, the CDR3 is TGTGCCAGTAGTGGGACAGGGACCCATGAGCAGTTCTTC.

In nucleotides, the CDR3 is TGCGCCAGCAGCCAAGATGGGACAGGGGGCACAGATACGCAGTATTTT. Amino acids: CASSQDGTGGTDTQYF. The J gene is TRBJ2-3, the V gene TRBV4-3; 10 bases agree with TRBD1. The CDR3 sequence is 16 residues long. With V trimmed by 0 bases and J by 1 base, 1 base remained unmatched. Germline V CDR1 and CDR2: LGHNA, YSLEER.

The rearrangement links TRBV27 to TRBJ2-1; 7 bases align to TRBD2. Germline CDR1 MNHEY, CDR2 SMNVEV (reference sequence). The V and J ends lost 0 bases and 8 bases, in that order; junction bases with no gene match: 10. This CDR3 contains 16 residues. The CDR3 DNA reads as TGTGCCAGCAGTTTATCAGGAGCGGGGATTGGGGATGAGCAGTTCTTC. It encodes CASSLSGAGIGDEQFF.

The genes are TRBV11-2 and TRBJ2-1, with D perhaps matching TRBD1 (6 bases). CDR3 length equals 14 residues. The germline gives CDR1 SGHAT, CDR2 FQNNGV. The V gene lost 1 base and the J gene lost 4 bases, with 8 bases spanning the gap. Here the CDR3 reads CASSLAGQYNEQFF. CDR3 DNA: TGTGCCAGCAGCTTAGCTGGACAGTACAATGAGCAGTTCTTC.

The chain is built from TRBV7-8 and TRBJ2-7, with unresolved D. The CDR3 totals 13 residues. Per the germline V gene, CDR1 is SGHVS and CDR2 is FQNEAQ. V lost 3 bases to trimming and J lost 5 bases, with 11 bases between them. CDR3 sequence reads: CASSLTGYDEQYF. CDR3 DNA: TGTGCCAGCAGCTTGACCGGGTACGACGAGCAGTACTTC.

The chain links TRBV5-4 to TRBJ1-1, with a weak D call TRBD1 (5 bases). Trimming removed 4 bases from V and 4 bases from J, with 17 bases in between. The CDR3 totals 15 residues. Germline V gene sequence: CDR1 SGHNT, CDR2 YYREEE (reference sequence). The DNA of the CDR3 is TGTGCCAGCAGCCCTACTCAGGGTCGGCTCACTGAAGCTTTCTTT. This codes for CASSPTQGRLTEAFF.

This sequence joins TRBV11-2 and TRBJ1-2, with D maybe TRBD1 (5 bases). In germline, CDR1 is SGHAT, CDR2 FQNNGV. The CDR3 length is 14 residues. V was clipped by 3 bases and J by 8 bases, with 16 bases between them. CDR3 amino acids: CASSFRGRAYGYTF. The CDR3 DNA reads TGTGCCAGCAGCTTTAGAGGCAGGGCTTACGGCTACACCTTC.

CDR3 in amino acids: CASSPRLTSGSPTNTQYF. CDR3 coding DNA: TGTGCCAGCAGTCCCCGCCTGACTAGCGGGAGCCCCACGAATACGCAGTATTTT. This rearrangement joins TRBV27 to TRBJ2-3; 12 nucleotides align to TRBD2. The CDR3 extends over 18 amino acids. V dropped 5 bases and J dropped 7; count of bases not matched to a gene: 16. CDR1 and CDR2 (germline): MNHEY, SMNVEV (reference sequence).

The rearrangement uses TRBV30 and TRBJ2-2; 7 nucleotides align to TRBD1. The CDR3 runs to 12 residues. CDR1 is GTSNPN and CDR2 is SVGIG in the germline V gene (reference sequence). V shed 5 bases, J shed 7 bases, and the junction held 4 bases outside the gene matches. In DNA, the CDR3 is TGTGCCTGGCAGGGGGTGGTCGGGGAGCTGTTTTTT. The encoded protein is CAWQGVVGELFF.

The V and J genes are TRBV6-1 and TRBJ2-7; TRBD2 aligns across 9 bases. V shed 5 bases and J 7 bases; nucleotides not matched to a gene: 12. Per the germline V gene, CDR1 is MNHNS and CDR2 is SASEGT. CDR3 length: 15 amino acids. In nucleotides, the CDR3 is TGTGCCAGCAGTCGCCTGGCGGGAGGGCTCGATGAGCAGTACGTC. Translated, it gives CASSRLAGGLDEQYV.

The chain couples TRBV28 to TRBJ1-1, with 7 bases aligning to TRBD1. The V and J ends lost 7 bases and 7 bases, in that order; junction bases with no gene match: 15. Germline-derived CDR1 and CDR2 are MDHEN and SYDVKM. This CDR3 is 15 amino acids long. CDR3 residues: CASTGRQGFGIEAFF. The CDR3 nucleotides are TGTGCCAGCACCGGAAGACAGGGATTTGGGATTGAAGCTTTCTTT.

The chain has TRBV5-1 and TRBJ1-1; 11 positions agree with TRBD1. CDR3 size: 14 residues. J gave up 5 bases and V 4 bases, and 4 bases lay outside the gene matches. CDR1 and CDR2 (germline): SGHRS, YFSETQ. The CDR3 here is CASSGGTGGTEAFF. CDR3 in DNA: TGCGCCAGCAGCGGCGGGACAGGGGGGACTGAAGCTTTCTTT.

The chain employs TRBV5-1 and TRBJ2-5, with 8 nucleotides matching TRBD2. This CDR3 is 16 amino acids long. From germline, CDR1 is SGHRS and CDR2 YFSETQ. V shed 0 bases, J shed 4 bases, and the junction held 8 bases outside the gene matches. As DNA, the CDR3 is TGCGCCAGCAGCTTGGCCCCTAGTAGCGGGACAGAGACCCAGTACTTC. Encoded protein: CASSLAPSSGTETQYF. Variable domain in full (rest from reference TRBV5-1 and TRBJ2-5): KAGVTQTPRYLIKTRGQQVTLSCSPISGHRSVSWYQQTPGQGLQFLFEYFSETQRNKGNFPGRFSGRQFSNSRSEMNVSTLELGDSALYLCASSLAPSSGTETQYFGPGTRLLVL.

V gene TRBV5-6 combines with J gene TRBJ2-1; D remains ambiguous. Germline V gene data show CDR1 as SGHDT and CDR2 as YYEEEE. The V gene lost 4 bases and the J gene lost 8 bases, with 13 bases spanning the gap. The CDR3 has 13 residues. CDR3 nucleotide sequence: TGTGCCAGCAGCCCAACCTGGCTCTATGAGCAGTTCTTC. Its translation is CASSPTWLYEQFF.

This clone has a single count. The chain joins TRBV5-3 to TRBJ2-7, with a weak D call TRBD1 (5 bases). TRBV5-3 is assigned to the ORF class and has an uncertain function. The V and J ends lost 4 bases and 3 bases respectively, with 11 bases between them. The CDR3 totals 13 residues. The CDR3 nucleotides are TGTGCCAGAAGCGCGTTAGGGGTCTACGAGCAGTACGTC. This codes for CARSALGVYEQYV.

The chain links TRBV5-1 to TRBJ2-5; TRBD1 might be the D (5 bases). Germline lookup yields CDR1 SGHRS and CDR2 YFSETQ. Trimming removed 0 bases at V and 5 bases at J, with 14 bases between. CDR3 length equals 15 residues. In DNA, the CDR3 is TGCGCCAGCAGCTTGGTTGGGGCGCAGTTTGAGACCCAGTACTTC. As protein: CASSLVGAQFETQYF.

V is TRBV7-2 and J is TRBJ1-4; TRBD1 might be the D (5 bases). Germline loops: CDR1 SGHTA, CDR2 FQGNSA. Trimming shortened V by 2 bases and J by 12 bases, and 13 bases separated the two germline ends. The length of the CDR3 is 13 residues. CDR3: CASSLRRGLELFF. The DNA for the CDR3 is TGTGCCAGCAGCTTAAGGCGGGGGTTGGAACTGTTTTTT.

This clone was seen only a few times. J is TRBJ2-3 and V is TRBV6-4; TRBD1 might be the D (5 bases). CDR3 length equals 15 residues. Germline-derived CDR1 and CDR2 are MRHNA and SNTAGT. Deletions cut 4 bases from V and 3 bases from J, with 14 bases between. The CDR3 DNA reads TGTGCCAGCAGTGTAGTAGGGGAAGAAACAGATACGCAGTATTTT. It yields the protein CASSVVGEETDTQYF.

CDR3 nucleotides: TGTGCCAGCAGTTTTTCAGCGGGCGAGCAGTACTTC. Translated, it gives CASSFSAGEQYF. The V gene is TRBV27, the J gene TRBJ2-7; D is perhaps TRBD2 (6 bases). The CDR3 length is 12 residues. Trimming removed 3 bases from V and 6 bases from J, with 9 bases in between. Germline V gives CDR1 MNHEY, CDR2 SMNVEV (reference sequence).

The chain recombines TRBV6-5 with TRBJ1-1; D perhaps matches TRBD1 (5 bases). V lost 10 bases, J lost 6 bases, and 12 bases lay in between. The CDR3 runs 11 residues. Germline CDR1 MNHEY, CDR2 SVGAGI. CDR3 nucleotide sequence: TGTGCCACCTACAGGTCCTCTGAAGCTTTCTTT. As protein: CATYRSSEAFF.

The chain combines TRBV27 with TRBJ1-4; D gene ambiguous. This CDR3 is 15 amino acids long. V shed 6 bases and J shed 2 bases, with 13 bases lying between them. Germline loops: CDR1 MNHEY, CDR2 SMNVEV (reference sequence). The CDR3 DNA reads as TGTGCCAGCAGGAGGGTGTGGGTTACTAATGAAAAACTGTTTTTT. Amino acid sequence: CASRRVWVTNEKLFF.